This TCR beta chain was obtained from a study of blood T cell repertoires in COVID-19. Looking at the study overall: COVID-19 samples collected from the United States, Italy and Spain covered acute and convalescent phases. Nucleic acid was either cDNA or gDNA, and it came from T cells, B-cell-depleted T cells, or PBMCs.

The CDR3 totals 16 residues. V lost 3 bases and J lost 1; bases outside the gene matches: 6. CDR1 and CDR2 (germline): SGHTA, FQGNSA. Original handling: Nucleated cell number was recorded as an estimate derived from reference gene primer amplification. Sequencing used immunoSEQ multiplex PCR; TCRdb keeps in-frame clones, though not all of them. D and trimming come from the DNA, and the V and J calls and clone size come from that table. Among under 300,000 clones listed, 83% were seen once. What was sequenced was peripheral blood. The TCR comes from a human donor in a cohort sampled during active COVID-19. This rearrangement joins TRBV7-2 to TRBJ2-3, with TRBD1 identical over 8 bases. CDR3: CASSFLPGQGTDTQYF. The CDR3, as DNA: TGTGCCAGCAGCTTCCTCCCGGGACAGGGCACAGATACGCAGTATTTT.